The present T cell receptor (beta chain) was sequenced within a study of Graves' ophthalmopathy and Graves' hyperthyroidism. The wider study: Sampling took place at initial diagnosis, with peripheral blood obtained before any treatment.

The length of the CDR3 is 20 residues. After removal of 2 bases from V and 5 bases from J, the junction contained 19 bases not matched to a gene. Looked up from germline, CDR1 is SGHDT and CDR2 is YYEEEE. Those donors who had ophthalmopathy presented with moderate-to-severe activity, a CAS of ≥3, a NOSPECS of ≥4 and a duration under 3 months. The diagnosis combined clinical symptoms, thyroxine, TRAb, thyroid ultrasound and orbital computed tomography scans. This clonotype was seen just once. What it recognizes is unknown. Researchers took RNA transcripts and amplified TCR beta CDR3 regions from them. HTBI primers were used in a first-round RT-PCR, which preceded a second-round multiplex PCR. TCRdb recomputed calls from the multiplex PCR reads with MiXCR, one row per CDR3 protein. The table shows 200,000 to 300,000 distinct CDR3 sequences, with 45% occurring only once. Overall study findings and caveats: Most expanded clonotypes in thyroid above 0.001 frequency also showed up in blood.

The specimen was peripheral blood. The gene calls are TRBV5-6 and TRBJ2-2, with 9 bases that match TRBD2. The TCR comes from an adult man with Graves' ophthalmopathy. The CDR3, as DNA: TGTGCCAGCAGCTTATTAGGAGGTAGCGGGAGTCGCCTGGGAACCGGGGAGCTGTTTTTT. This sequence encodes CASSLLGGSGSRLGTGELFF.